A single sample gave rise to the 2 T cell receptor beta chains below, sequenced in a study of T-cell reconstitution after alpha-beta-depleted transplantation in children. Preparation of the TCRbeta library involved a method that used unique molecular identifiers. TCRdb fed the PCR reads into MiXCR, producing one record per CDR3 protein. The profile shows about 980,000 distinct CDR3 sequences, about 26% of them singletons. Specimen: PBMCs, mostly from graft donor cells, collected 360 days after TCRalphabeta/CD19-depleted stem cell transplant. These receptors were obtained from a boy younger than two who had a stem cell transplant for SCID, so the T cells may come from the graft donor.

V usage is TRBV10-3 and J usage is TRBJ2-5; 8 bases are shared with TRBD2. With 5 bases clipped from V and 4 bases from J, the junction kept 6 bases outside the gene matches. The CDR3 has 14 residues. Germline CDR1 is ENHRY and CDR2 is SYGVKD. The CDR3 DNA follows: TGTGCCATCAGTAGAAGCGGGGGAGGAGAGACCCAGTACTTC. Translation: CAISRSGGGETQYF.

The chain links TRBV7-6 to TRBJ2-7; D unclear. Trimming left V 4 bases short and J 4 bases short, with 20 bases between. Germline lookup yields CDR1 SGHVS and CDR2 FNYEAQ. The CDR3 is made up of 16 amino acids. The CDR3 spells CASSSRPPGYPYEQYF. CDR3 DNA: TGTGCCAGCAGCTCGCGTCCACCCGGTTACCCATACGAGCAGTACTTC.